The 7 T cell receptor beta chains below all came from one sample that was sequenced in a study of OX40 agonist ivuxolimab in advanced cancers. Clones were read by immunoSEQ multiplex PCR, and TCRdb kept only the in-frame ones, dropping some. The repertoire includes around 60,000 clones, roughly nine tenths of them detected once, and 0.67% sits in the top ten. The material sequenced was CD4+ or CD8+ T cells sorted from blood, taken in a trial of the OX40 agonist ivuxolimab. These receptors were obtained from an adult with an advanced solid tumor such as melanoma, head and neck, liver or kidney cancer.

This clone was seen once. V usage is TRBV5-1 and J usage is TRBJ2-5; 9 nucleotides align to TRBD2. There are 15 residues in the CDR3. With V trimmed by 3 bases and J by 5 bases, 8 bases remained unmatched. CDR1 is SGHRS, CDR2 YFSETQ, per germline. The DNA for the CDR3 is TGCGCCAGCAGCTGGGGCTCTAGCGGGAAGGAGACCCAGTACTTC. Amino acid sequence: CASSWGSSGKETQYF.

This rearrangement joins TRBV19 to TRBJ2-3; TRBD1 might be the D (5 bases). CDR1 LNHDA and CDR2 SQIVND come from the germline V gene (reference sequence). Trimming left V 3 bases short and J 4 bases short, with 8 bases between. The CDR3 consists of 13 residues. This CDR3 is CASSMTAPDTQYF. CDR3 sequence (DNA): TGTGCCAGTAGTATGACAGCCCCAGATACGCAGTATTTT.

CDR3 amino acids: CASSLGAGPSYEQYF. In DNA form, the CDR3 reads TGTGCCAGCAGCTTAGGGGCGGGCCCCTCCTACGAGCAGTACTTC. The chain links TRBV7-2 to TRBJ2-7; a weak D match, TRBD2 (5 bases). The CDR3 sequence is 15 residues long. Trimming removed 1 base at V and 0 bases at J, with 10 bases between. The germline V gene encodes CDR1 SGHTA and CDR2 FQGNSA. Variable domain in full (rest from reference TRBV7-2 and TRBJ2-7): GAGVSQSPSNKVTEKGKDVELRCDPISGHTALYWYRQSLGQGLEFLIYFQGNSAPDKSGLPSDRFSAERTGGSVSTLTIQRTQQEDSAVYLCASSLGAGPSYEQYFGPGTRLTVT.

This clone was seen only a few times. J is TRBJ1-2 and V is TRBV10-3; D not resolved. The CDR3 runs 13 residues. Germline V gives CDR1 ENHRY, CDR2 SYGVKD. V lost 2 bases, J lost 7 bases, and 11 bases lay in between. Here the CDR3 reads CAISETHQPGYTF. The CDR3 DNA reads TGTGCCATCAGTGAGACCCATCAACCTGGCTACACCTTC.

The chain uses TRBV7-6 and TRBJ2-1; TRBD1 matches 11 bases. In germline, CDR1 is SGHVS, CDR2 FNYEAQ. Trimming took 2 bases from V and 5 from J; bases not matched to a gene: 11. This CDR3 spans 18 amino acids. The chain's CDR3 is CASSLMDRGRIRNNEQFF. The CDR3 region has the DNA TGTGCCAGCAGCTTAATGGACAGGGGGCGCATTAGAAACAATGAGCAGTTCTTC.

The J gene is TRBJ2-7, the V gene TRBV7-3; possibly TRBD1 for D (6 bases). The CDR3 totals 14 residues. Germline assignment: CDR1 SGHTA and CDR2 FQGTGA. V was clipped by 5 bases and J by 5 bases, with 16 bases between them. The CDR3: CASSEQGSGDEQYF. In nucleotides, the CDR3 is TGTGCCAGCAGCGAGCAGGGGTCCGGGGACGAGCAGTACTTC.

V and J are TRBV28 and TRBJ1-1; D is ambiguous. The germline V and J ends were trimmed by 10 bases and 6 bases, with 15 bases remaining between them. Per germline, CDR1 MDHEN and CDR2 SYDVKM. The CDR3 extends over 12 amino acids. Here the CDR3 DNA reads TGTGCCACCTCAAAGGAGTGGTCTGAAGCTTTCTTT. Its translation: CATSKEWSEAFF.